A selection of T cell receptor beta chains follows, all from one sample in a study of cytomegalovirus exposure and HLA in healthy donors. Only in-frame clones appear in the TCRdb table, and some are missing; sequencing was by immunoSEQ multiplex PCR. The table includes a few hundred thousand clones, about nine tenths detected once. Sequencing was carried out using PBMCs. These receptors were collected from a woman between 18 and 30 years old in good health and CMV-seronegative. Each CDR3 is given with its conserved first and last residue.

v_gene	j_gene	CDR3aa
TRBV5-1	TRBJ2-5	CARRTPSGETQYF
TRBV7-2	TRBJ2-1	CASSLSTGTGHNEQFF
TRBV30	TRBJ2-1	CAWSFSGEQFF
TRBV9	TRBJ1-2	CASSAPGGSGTNYGYTF
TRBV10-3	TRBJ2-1	CAISESRGLGISYNEQFF
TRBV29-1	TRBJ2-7	CSAETGSNYEQYF
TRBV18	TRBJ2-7	CASSPPGLADRYEQYF
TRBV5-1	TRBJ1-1	CASSLRQGDTEAFF
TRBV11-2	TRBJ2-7	CASSLGWGQAYEQYF
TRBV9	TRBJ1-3	CASSVAGNTIYF
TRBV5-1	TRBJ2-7	CASSKPSGVSYEQYF
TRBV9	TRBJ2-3	CASTTPGDTQYF
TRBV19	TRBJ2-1	CASSVTTTWEQFF
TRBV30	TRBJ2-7	CAWSKGQGADEQYF
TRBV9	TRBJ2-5	CASSEQPGQGETQYF
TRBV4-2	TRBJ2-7	CASSQGGGSYEQYF
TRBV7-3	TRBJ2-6	CASSSDPGGGGANVLTF
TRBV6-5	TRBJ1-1	CATSAQGQGVTEAFF
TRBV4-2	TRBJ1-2	CASSQNSGEGYTF
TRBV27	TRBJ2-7	CASREREVKEQYF
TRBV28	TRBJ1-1	CASSLPTENTEAFF